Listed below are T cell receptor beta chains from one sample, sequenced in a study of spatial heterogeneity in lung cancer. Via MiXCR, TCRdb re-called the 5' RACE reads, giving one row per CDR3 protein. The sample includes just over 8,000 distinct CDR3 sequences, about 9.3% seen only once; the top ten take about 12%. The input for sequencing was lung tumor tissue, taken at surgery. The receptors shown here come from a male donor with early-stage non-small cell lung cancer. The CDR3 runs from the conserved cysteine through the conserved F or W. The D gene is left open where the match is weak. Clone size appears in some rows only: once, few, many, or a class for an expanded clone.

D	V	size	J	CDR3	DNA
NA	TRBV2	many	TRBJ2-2	CASSERAGNSNTGELFF	TGTGCCAGCAGTGAGAGAGCAGGCAACTCGAACACCGGGGAGCTGTTTTTT
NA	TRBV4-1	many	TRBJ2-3	CASSPDKGPLGIFF	TGCGCCAGCAGCCCAGACAAGGGTCCCTTAGGCATTTTCTTT
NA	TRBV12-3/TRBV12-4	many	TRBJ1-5	CASRPDGDNQPQHF	TGTGCCAGCAGGCCGGACGGGGACAATCAGCCCCAGCATTTT
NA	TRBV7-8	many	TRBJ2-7	CASSLDGTRSDEQYF	TGTGCCAGCAGCTTAGACGGGACACGGAGTGACGAGCAGTACTTC
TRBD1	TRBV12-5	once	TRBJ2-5	CASGDGTGLQETQYF	TGTGCTAGTGGTGACGGGACAGGGCTCCAAGAGACCCAGTACTTC
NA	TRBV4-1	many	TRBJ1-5	CASSQGLLNQPQHF	TGCGCCAGCAGCCAAGGCCTGCTAAATCAGCCCCAGCATTTT
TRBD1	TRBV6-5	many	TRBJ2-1	CASSYDRDTEQFF	TGTGCCAGCAGTTACGACAGGGACACCGAGCAGTTCTTC
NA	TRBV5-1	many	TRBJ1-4	CASSLDSNEKLFF	TGCGCCAGCAGCCTGGACAGTAATGAAAAACTGTTTTTT
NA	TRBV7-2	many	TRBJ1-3	CASSPRPPNALGQDTIYF	TGTGCCAGCAGCCCGAGACCGCCAAATGCCTTAGGGCAGGACACCATATATTTT
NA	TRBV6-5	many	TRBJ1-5	CASSYQGNQPQHF	TGTGCCAGCAGTTACCAGGGAAATCAGCCCCAGCATTTT
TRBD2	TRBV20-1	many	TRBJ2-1	CSARDWLAGVGEQFF	TGCAGTGCTAGAGATTGGCTAGCGGGAGTAGGTGAGCAGTTCTTC
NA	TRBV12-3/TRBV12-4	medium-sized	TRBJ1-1	CASSFDPYTEAFF	TGTGCCAGCAGCTTTGACCCCTACACTGAAGCTTTCTTT
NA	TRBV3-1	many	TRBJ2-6	CASSQANVLTF	TGTGCCAGCAGCCAAGCCAACGTCCTGACTTTC
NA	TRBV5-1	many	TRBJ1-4	CASSFLRGAGEKLFF	TGCGCCAGCAGCTTCCTGCGGGGGGCTGGGGAAAAACTGTTTTTT
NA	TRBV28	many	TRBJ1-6	CASKTPGYNSPLHF	TGTGCCAGCAAAACCCCTGGGTATAATTCACCCCTCCACTTT
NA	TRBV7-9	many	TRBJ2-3	CASSFIVTDTQYF	TGTGCCAGCAGCTTCATTGTGACAGATACGCAGTATTTT
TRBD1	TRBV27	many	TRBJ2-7	CASSLTGGNYEQYF	TGTGCCAGCAGCTTGACAGGGGGCAACTACGAGCAGTACTTC
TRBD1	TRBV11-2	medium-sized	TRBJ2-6	CASSVTGAYGANVLTF	TGTGCCAGCAGCGTTACAGGGGCGTATGGGGCCAACGTCCTGACTTTC
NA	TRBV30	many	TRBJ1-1	CAWSVGPIGTEAFF	TGTGCCTGGAGTGTAGGGCCGATTGGGACTGAAGCTTTCTTT
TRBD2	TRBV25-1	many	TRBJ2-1	CASSEGGTFYNEQFF	TGTGCCAGCAGTGAGGGGGGGACTTTCTACAATGAGCAGTTCTTC
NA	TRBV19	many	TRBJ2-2	CASSFTWNTGELFF	TGTGCCAGTAGTTTTACGTGGAACACCGGGGAGCTGTTTTTT
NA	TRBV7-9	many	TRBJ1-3	CASSYRSSGNTIYF	TGTGCCAGCAGCTACAGGAGCTCTGGAAACACCATATATTTT
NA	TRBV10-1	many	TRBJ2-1	CASSNGVYNEQFF	TGCGCCAGCAGTAACGGGGTCTACAATGAGCAGTTCTTC
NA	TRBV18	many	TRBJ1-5	CASSPGTAFGQPQHF	TGTGCCAGCTCACCCGGGACTGCCTTTGGGCAGCCCCAGCATTTT
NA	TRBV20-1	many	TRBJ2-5	CSATPGTRWETQYF	TGCAGTGCTACCCCCGGGACTCGCTGGGAGACCCAGTACTTC
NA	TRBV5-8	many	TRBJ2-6	CASSFPNVLTF	TGTGCCAGCAGCTTCCCCAACGTCCTGACTTTC
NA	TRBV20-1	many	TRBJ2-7	CSASKAGTSYEQYF	TGCAGTGCTAGCAAAGCGGGTACTTCCTACGAGCAGTACTTC
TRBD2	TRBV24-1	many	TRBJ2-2	CATSALAGGPNTGELFF	TGTGCCACCAGTGCTTTGGCGGGGGGGCCGAACACCGGGGAGCTGTTTTTT
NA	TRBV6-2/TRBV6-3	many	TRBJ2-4	CASSYSGDRIQYF	TGTGCCAGCAGTTACTCCGGGGACCGCATTCAGTACTTC
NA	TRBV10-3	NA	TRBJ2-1	CAIGGTSYNEQFF	TGTGCCATTGGCGGGACCTCCTACAATGAGCAGTTCTTC
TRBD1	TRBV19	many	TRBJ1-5	CASQPGQGSNQPQHF	TGTGCCAGTCAACCGGGACAGGGATCCAATCAGCCCCAGCATTTT
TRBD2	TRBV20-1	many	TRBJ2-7	CSAKSAGGPSYEQYF	TGCAGTGCTAAGTCTGCGGGAGGCCCCTCCTACGAGCAGTACTTC
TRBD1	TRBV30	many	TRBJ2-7	CAWSWDREEQYF	TGTGCCTGGAGTTGGGACAGGGAGGAGCAGTACTTC
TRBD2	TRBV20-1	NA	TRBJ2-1	CSARDPFRGGQNEQFF	TGCAGTGCTAGAGATCCTTTTCGGGGAGGGCAGAATGAGCAGTTCTTC
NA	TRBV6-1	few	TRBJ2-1	CASRPTTYNEQFF	TGTGCCAGCAGACCTACCACTTACAATGAGCAGTTCTTC
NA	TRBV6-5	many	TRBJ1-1	CASSYSDSRGPSFF	TGTGCCAGCAGTTACTCGGACAGCCGCGGACCTTCTTTCTTT
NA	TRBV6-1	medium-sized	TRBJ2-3	CASGVRGTDTQYF	TGTGCCAGCGGGGTCCGAGGAACAGATACGCAGTATTTT
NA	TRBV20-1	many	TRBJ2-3	CSARIVTSTDTQYF	TGCAGTGCTAGAATCGTAACTAGCACAGATACGCAGTATTTT
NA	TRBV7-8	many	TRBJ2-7	CASSLGSSRIYEQYF	TGTGCCAGCAGCTTGGGTTCTAGCCGGATTTACGAGCAGTACTTC
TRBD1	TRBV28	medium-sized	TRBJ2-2	CASSRQGVRTGELFF	TGTGCCAGCAGCCGACAGGGGGTTAGGACCGGGGAGCTGTTTTTT
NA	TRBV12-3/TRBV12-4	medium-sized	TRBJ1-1	CASSLLSGATEAFF	TGTGCCAGCAGTTTACTCTCTGGTGCCACTGAAGCTTTCTTT
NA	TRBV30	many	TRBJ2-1	CAWLEWGSSYNEQFF	TGTGCCTGGCTCGAGTGGGGGAGCTCCTACAATGAGCAGTTCTTC
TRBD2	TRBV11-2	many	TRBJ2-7	CASSLPGGSGSYEQYF	TGTGCCAGCAGCCTACCCGGGGGTAGCGGGAGTTACGAGCAGTACTTC
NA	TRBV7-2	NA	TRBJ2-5	CASSLETQYF	TGTGCCAGCAGCTTAGAGACCCAGTACTTC
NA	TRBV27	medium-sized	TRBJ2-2	CASSYTLSMGELFF	TGTGCCAGCAGCTACACCCTAAGTATGGGGGAGCTGTTTTTT
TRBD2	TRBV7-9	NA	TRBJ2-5	CASSSLVITGGPWETQYF	TGTGCCAGCAGCTCTCTGGTTATTACGGGAGGGCCCTGGGAGACCCAGTACTTC